The rows below give T cell receptor beta chains drawn from one sample of a study of shared clonotypes between healthy human individuals. Assay: immunoSEQ multiplex PCR; the TCRdb copy retains only in-frame clones and omits some. The sample gives some 1,100,000 clones, approximately 78% of which show up once; approximately 0.5% is in the top ten. The material sequenced was memory CD4+ T cells from PBMCs. The source of these receptors is a man aged 18 to 30 in good health. Some clones in this sample may be carry-over from other donors' samples. Each CDR3 is given with its conserved first and last residue. Each record gives: V gene, clone size, D gene, J gene, CDR3 protein, CDR3 DNA. A D gene is named only where the DNA matches it firmly. Clone sizes are given selectively: once, few, many, or a class where the clone is expanded.

v_call: TRBV5-1; clone_size: .; d_call: .; j_call: TRBJ2-1; cdr3_aa: CASSLFTGSTYNEQFF; cdr3_nt: TGCGCCAGCAGCTTGTTCACGGGATCAACCTACAATGAGCAGTTCTTC
v_call: TRBV27; clone_size: .; d_call: .; j_call: TRBJ2-7; cdr3_aa: CASSSPTPKRTEGVISYEQYF; cdr3_nt: TGTGCCAGCAGTTCACCTACCCCCAAACGGACAGAAGGCGTAATATCCTACGAGCAGTACTTC
v_call: TRBV14; clone_size: .; d_call: TRBD2; j_call: TRBJ2-5; cdr3_aa: CASSQELGLAGGSRETQYF; cdr3_nt: TGTGCCAGCAGCCAAGAATTGGGACTAGCGGGAGGATCGAGAGAGACCCAGTACTTC
v_call: TRBV7-2; clone_size: once; d_call: .; j_call: TRBJ1-2; cdr3_aa: CASSPTQGANYGYTF; cdr3_nt: TGTGCCAGCAGCCCCACGCAGGGAGCTAACTATGGCTACACCTTC
v_call: TRBV29-1; clone_size: few; d_call: .; j_call: TRBJ2-3; cdr3_aa: CSVLTPKSGDTQYF; cdr3_nt: TGCAGCGTTCTAACACCAAAATCTGGGGATACGCAGTATTTT
v_call: TRBV7-6; clone_size: .; d_call: .; j_call: TRBJ2-1; cdr3_aa: CASSLGGTEQFF; cdr3_nt: TGTGCCAGCAGCTTAGGGGGGACTGAGCAGTTCTTC
v_call: TRBV5-5; clone_size: once; d_call: TRBD1; j_call: TRBJ1-5; cdr3_aa: CASSSGTGIQPQHF; cdr3_nt: TGTGCCAGCAGCTCCGGGACAGGGATTCAGCCCCAGCATTTT
v_call: TRBV5-1; clone_size: .; d_call: TRBD1; j_call: TRBJ1-2; cdr3_aa: CASRQGPDYYGYTF; cdr3_nt: TGCGCCAGCAGACAGGGGCCGGACTACTATGGCTACACCTTC
v_call: TRBV30; clone_size: few; d_call: .; j_call: TRBJ2-1; cdr3_aa: CAWSWGSEQFF; cdr3_nt: TGTGCCTGGAGCTGGGGGAGTGAGCAGTTCTTC
v_call: TRBV29-1; clone_size: once; d_call: TRBD1; j_call: TRBJ2-7; cdr3_aa: CSVTGQYSYEQYF; cdr3_nt: TGCAGCGTGACGGGACAGTACTCCTACGAGCAGTACTTC
v_call: TRBV27; clone_size: few; d_call: .; j_call: TRBJ2-2; cdr3_aa: CASSLDWGTGELFF; cdr3_nt: TGTGCCAGCAGTTTAGACTGGGGCACCGGGGAGCTGTTTTTT
v_call: TRBV5-8; clone_size: .; d_call: .; j_call: TRBJ2-7; cdr3_aa: CASTRGGAQYYEQYF; cdr3_nt: TGTGCCAGCACTAGGGGGGGGGCACAGTACTACGAGCAGTACTTC
v_call: TRBV7-9; clone_size: .; d_call: .; j_call: TRBJ1-3; cdr3_aa: CASSLTGEVNGNTIYF; cdr3_nt: TGTGCCAGCAGCTTAACGGGGGAAGTTAATGGAAACACCATATATTTT
v_call: TRBV6-4; clone_size: .; d_call: TRBD2; j_call: TRBJ2-7; cdr3_aa: CASSPRLAGAYEQYF; cdr3_nt: TGTGCCAGCAGCCCAAGGCTAGCGGGAGCATACGAGCAGTACTTC
v_call: TRBV20-1; clone_size: .; d_call: .; j_call: TRBJ1-1; cdr3_aa: CSARGAFEAFF; cdr3_nt: TGCAGTGCTAGAGGGGCGTTTGAAGCTTTCTTT
v_call: TRBV28; clone_size: .; d_call: .; j_call: TRBJ1-5; cdr3_aa: CASSGQTYQPQHF; cdr3_nt: TGTGCCAGCAGCGGACAGACCTATCAGCCCCAGCATTTT
v_call: TRBV14; clone_size: .; d_call: TRBD1; j_call: TRBJ2-7; cdr3_aa: CASSEWTGENEQYF; cdr3_nt: TGTGCCAGCAGCGAATGGACAGGGGAAAACGAGCAGTACTTC
v_call: TRBV5-4; clone_size: few; d_call: .; j_call: TRBJ1-4; cdr3_aa: CACGRGTQEKLFF; cdr3_nt: TGTGCCTGCGGGAGGGGGACACAGGAAAAACTGTTTTTT
v_call: TRBV5-5; clone_size: .; d_call: .; j_call: TRBJ1-2; cdr3_aa: CASSRGTGLGYTF; cdr3_nt: TGTGCCAGCAGCCGTGGTACGGGTTTGGGCTACACCTTC
v_call: TRBV11-3; clone_size: .; d_call: .; j_call: TRBJ2-1; cdr3_aa: CASSLRSGSYNEQFF; cdr3_nt: TGTGCCAGCAGCTTAAGGAGCGGCTCCTACAATGAGCAGTTCTTC
v_call: TRBV5-1; clone_size: .; d_call: .; j_call: TRBJ2-2; cdr3_aa: CASSLAVPLTGELFF; cdr3_nt: TGCGCCAGCAGCTTGGCCGTACCCCTCACCGGGGAGCTGTTTTTT
v_call: TRBV4-2; clone_size: .; d_call: .; j_call: TRBJ2-7; cdr3_aa: CASSQGQNSYEQYF; cdr3_nt: TGTGCCAGCAGCCAAGGGCAGAACTCCTACGAGCAGTACTTC
v_call: TRBV7-8; clone_size: .; d_call: TRBD2; j_call: TRBJ2-2; cdr3_aa: CANPREAGSGELFF; cdr3_nt: TGTGCCAATCCTCGGGAGGCCGGTTCCGGGGAGCTGTTTTTT
v_call: TRBV7-2; clone_size: .; d_call: TRBD1; j_call: TRBJ1-5; cdr3_aa: CASSLQGAVSGQPQHF; cdr3_nt: TGTGCCAGCAGCTTACAGGGGGCGGTAAGTGGTCAGCCCCAGCATTTT
v_call: TRBV5-1; clone_size: .; d_call: .; j_call: TRBJ2-6; cdr3_aa: CASSLAPLSGANVLTF; cdr3_nt: TGCGCCAGCAGCTTGGCCCCGCTATCTGGGGCCAACGTCCTGACTTTC
v_call: TRBV5-6; clone_size: .; d_call: .; j_call: TRBJ2-7; cdr3_aa: CASSLDDPEFSYEQYF; cdr3_nt: TGTGCCAGCAGCTTGGACGACCCCGAGTTCTCCTACGAGCAGTACTTC
v_call: TRBV28; clone_size: .; d_call: .; j_call: TRBJ2-6; cdr3_aa: CASRPGANVLTF; cdr3_nt: TGTGCCAGTAGACCTGGGGCCAACGTCCTGACTTTC
v_call: TRBV7-2; clone_size: .; d_call: .; j_call: TRBJ1-1; cdr3_aa: CASSLASGANTEAFF; cdr3_nt: TGTGCCAGCAGCTTAGCTTCGGGGGCGAACACTGAAGCTTTCTTT
v_call: TRBV18; clone_size: few; d_call: .; j_call: TRBJ2-5; cdr3_aa: CASSQTAETQYF; cdr3_nt: TGTGCCAGCTCCCAAACCGCAGAGACCCAGTACTTC
v_call: TRBV2; clone_size: once; d_call: .; j_call: TRBJ2-5; cdr3_aa: CASSVIAGETQYF; cdr3_nt: TGTGCCAGCAGTGTCATTGCGGGAGAGACCCAGTACTTC
v_call: TRBV10-3; clone_size: few; d_call: .; j_call: TRBJ1-1; cdr3_aa: CAIRTGGTEAFF; cdr3_nt: TGTGCCATCAGGACTGGGGGGACTGAAGCTTTCTTT
v_call: TRBV6-6; clone_size: .; d_call: .; j_call: TRBJ2-2; cdr3_aa: CASNQQPLNGELFF; cdr3_nt: TGTGCCAGCAACCAACAGCCCCTCAACGGGGAGCTGTTTTTT
v_call: TRBV11-1; clone_size: many; d_call: .; j_call: TRBJ2-1; cdr3_aa: CASSPYGSSGYEQFF; cdr3_nt: TGTGCCAGCAGCCCCTATGGAAGTTCGGGCTATGAGCAGTTCTTC
v_call: TRBV13; clone_size: .; d_call: TRBD2; j_call: TRBJ2-5; cdr3_aa: CASSRRLAGVETQYF; cdr3_nt: TGTGCCAGCAGCCGGCGACTAGCGGGAGTAGAGACCCAGTACTTC
v_call: TRBV7-8; clone_size: .; d_call: .; j_call: TRBJ2-5; cdr3_aa: CASSLAGKETQYF; cdr3_nt: TGTGCCAGCAGCTTGGCCGGGAAAGAGACCCAGTACTTC
v_call: TRBV2; clone_size: .; d_call: .; j_call: TRBJ2-7; cdr3_aa: CASSVRLQGGEQYF; cdr3_nt: TGTGCCAGCAGTGTTCGGCTCCAAGGGGGGGAGCAGTACTTC
v_call: TRBV27; clone_size: .; d_call: .; j_call: TRBJ1-2; cdr3_aa: CASSFEGTYGYTF; cdr3_nt: TGTGCCAGCAGTTTTGAGGGAACATATGGCTACACCTTC
v_call: TRBV19; clone_size: .; d_call: .; j_call: TRBJ1-2; cdr3_aa: CASSIMAGIINYGYTF; cdr3_nt: TGTGCCAGTAGTATAATGGCGGGGATTATAAACTATGGCTACACCTTC
v_call: TRBV10-3; clone_size: few; d_call: .; j_call: TRBJ2-7; cdr3_aa: CAISDLYEQYF; cdr3_nt: TGTGCCATCAGTGATCTCTACGAGCAGTACTTC
v_call: TRBV11-2; clone_size: .; d_call: .; j_call: TRBJ1-1; cdr3_aa: CASSLVMGNTEAFF; cdr3_nt: TGTGCCAGCAGCTTAGTTATGGGAAACACTGAAGCTTTCTTT
v_call: TRBV5-1; clone_size: .; d_call: TRBD2; j_call: TRBJ2-1; cdr3_aa: CASSPQGIAGEQFF; cdr3_nt: TGCGCCAGCAGCCCCCAGGGAATAGCGGGAGAGCAGTTCTTC
v_call: TRBV7-3; clone_size: .; d_call: TRBD2; j_call: TRBJ2-2; cdr3_aa: CASSLPTSGGNTGELFF; cdr3_nt: TGTGCCAGCAGCTTACCCACTAGCGGGGGGAACACCGGGGAGCTGTTTTTT